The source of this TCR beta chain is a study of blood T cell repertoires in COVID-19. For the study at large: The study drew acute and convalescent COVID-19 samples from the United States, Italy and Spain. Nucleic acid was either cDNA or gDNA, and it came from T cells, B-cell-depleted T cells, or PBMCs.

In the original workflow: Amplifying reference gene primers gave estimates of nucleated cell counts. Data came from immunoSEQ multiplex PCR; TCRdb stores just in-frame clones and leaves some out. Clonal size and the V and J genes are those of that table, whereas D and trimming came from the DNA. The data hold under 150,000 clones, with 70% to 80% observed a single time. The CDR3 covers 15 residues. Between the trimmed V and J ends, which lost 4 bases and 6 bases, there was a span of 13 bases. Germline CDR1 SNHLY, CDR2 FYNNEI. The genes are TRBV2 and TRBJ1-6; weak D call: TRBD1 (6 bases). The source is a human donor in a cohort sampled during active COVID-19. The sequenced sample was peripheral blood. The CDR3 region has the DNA TGTGCCAGCAGTGGGACAGATCTCGCTAATTCACCCCTCCACTTT. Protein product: CASSGTDLANSPLHF.